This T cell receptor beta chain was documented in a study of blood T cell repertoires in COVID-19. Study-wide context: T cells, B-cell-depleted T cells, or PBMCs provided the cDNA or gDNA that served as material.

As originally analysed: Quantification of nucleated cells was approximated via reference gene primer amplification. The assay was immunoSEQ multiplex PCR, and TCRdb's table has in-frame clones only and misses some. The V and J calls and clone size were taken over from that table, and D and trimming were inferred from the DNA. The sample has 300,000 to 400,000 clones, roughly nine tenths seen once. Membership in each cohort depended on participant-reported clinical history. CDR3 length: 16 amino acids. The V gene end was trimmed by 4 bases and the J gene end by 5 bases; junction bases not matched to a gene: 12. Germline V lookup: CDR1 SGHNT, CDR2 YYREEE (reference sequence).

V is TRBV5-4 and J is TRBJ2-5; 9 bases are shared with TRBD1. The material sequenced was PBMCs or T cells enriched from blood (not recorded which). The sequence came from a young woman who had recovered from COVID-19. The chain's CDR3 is CASSELGTGPEETQYF. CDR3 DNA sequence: TGTGCCAGCAGCGAGTTGGGGACAGGGCCGGAGGAGACCCAGTACTTC. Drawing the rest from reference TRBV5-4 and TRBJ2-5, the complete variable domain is ETGVTQSPTHLIKTRGQQVTLRCSSQSGHNTVSWYQQALGQGPQFIFQYYREEENGRGNFPPRFSGLQFPNYSSELNVNALELDDSALYLCASSELGTGPEETQYFGPGTRLLVL.